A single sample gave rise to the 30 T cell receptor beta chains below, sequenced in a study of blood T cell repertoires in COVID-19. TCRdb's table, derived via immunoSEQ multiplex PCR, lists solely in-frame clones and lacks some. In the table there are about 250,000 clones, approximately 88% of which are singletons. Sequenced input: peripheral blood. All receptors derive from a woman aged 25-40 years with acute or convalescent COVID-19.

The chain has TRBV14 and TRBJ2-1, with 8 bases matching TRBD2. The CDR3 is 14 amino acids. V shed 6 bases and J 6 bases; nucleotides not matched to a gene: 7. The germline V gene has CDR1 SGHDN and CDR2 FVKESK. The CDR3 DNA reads TGTGCCAGCAGGCGGGGGCTAGCGGGCAATGAGCAGTTCTTC. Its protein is CASRRGLAGNEQFF.

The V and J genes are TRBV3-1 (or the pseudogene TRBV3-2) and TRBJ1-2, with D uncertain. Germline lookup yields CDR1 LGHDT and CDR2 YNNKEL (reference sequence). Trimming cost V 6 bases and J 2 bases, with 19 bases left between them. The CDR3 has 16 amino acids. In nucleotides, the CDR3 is TGTGCCAGCAGTTCCGCCGGGAATCCCTTGAACTATGGCTACACCTTC. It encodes CASSSAGNPLNYGYTF.

CDR3 bases: TGTGCCATCAGTGGTCGCGGGAGGGCCACAGATACGCAGTATTTT. This translates into CAISGRGRATDTQYF. The V gene is TRBV10-3, the J gene TRBJ2-3, with 9 bases fitting TRBD2. The CDR3 consists of 15 residues. Germline loops: CDR1 ENHRY, CDR2 SYGVKD. The V gene end was trimmed by 4 bases and the J gene end by 2 bases; junction bases not matched to a gene: 4.

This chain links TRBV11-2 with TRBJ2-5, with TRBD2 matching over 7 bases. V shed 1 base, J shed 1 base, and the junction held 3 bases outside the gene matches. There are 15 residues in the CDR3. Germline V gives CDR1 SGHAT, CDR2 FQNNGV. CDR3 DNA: TGTGCCAGCAGCTTAGCGGGGGGACTCCAAGAGACCCAGTACTTC. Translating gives CASSLAGGLQETQYF.

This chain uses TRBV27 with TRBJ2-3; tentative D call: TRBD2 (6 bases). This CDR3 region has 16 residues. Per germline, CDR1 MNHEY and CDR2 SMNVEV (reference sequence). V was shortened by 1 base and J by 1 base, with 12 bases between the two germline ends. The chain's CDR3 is CASSLYQGLGTDTQYF. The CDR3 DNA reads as TGTGCCAGCAGTTTATATCAGGGACTTGGCACAGATACGCAGTATTTT.

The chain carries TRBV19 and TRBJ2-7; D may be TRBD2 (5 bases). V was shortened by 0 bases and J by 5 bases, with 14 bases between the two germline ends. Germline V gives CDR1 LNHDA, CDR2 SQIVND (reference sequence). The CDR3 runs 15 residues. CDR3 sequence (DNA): TGTGCCAGTAGTATAGAAATCGGACTTGTCAACGAGCAGTACTTC. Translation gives CASSIEIGLVNEQYF.

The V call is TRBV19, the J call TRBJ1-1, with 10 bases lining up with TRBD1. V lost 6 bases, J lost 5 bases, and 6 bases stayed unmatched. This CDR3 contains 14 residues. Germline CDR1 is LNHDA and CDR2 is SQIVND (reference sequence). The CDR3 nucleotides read TGTGCCAGTAGACGACAGGGGGCGCGGACTGAAGCTTTCTTT. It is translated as CASRRQGARTEAFF.

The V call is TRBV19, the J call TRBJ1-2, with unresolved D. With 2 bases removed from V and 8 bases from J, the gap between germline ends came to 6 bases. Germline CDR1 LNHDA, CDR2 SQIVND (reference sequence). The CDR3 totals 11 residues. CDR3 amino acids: CASSISRGYTF. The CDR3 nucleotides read TGTGCCAGTAGTATAAGCCGAGGCTACACCTTC.

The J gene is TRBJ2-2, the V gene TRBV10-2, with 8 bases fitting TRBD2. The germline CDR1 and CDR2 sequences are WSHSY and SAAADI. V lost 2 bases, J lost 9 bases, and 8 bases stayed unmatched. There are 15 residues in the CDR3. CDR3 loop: CASSESGGAGRELFF. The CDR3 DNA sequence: TGCGCCAGCAGTGAGAGCGGGGGCGCGGGAAGGGAGCTGTTTTTT.

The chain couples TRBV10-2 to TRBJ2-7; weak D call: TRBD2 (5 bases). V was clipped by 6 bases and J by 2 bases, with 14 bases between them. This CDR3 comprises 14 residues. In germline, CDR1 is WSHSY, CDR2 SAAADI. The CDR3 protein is CASRPPSIPYEQYF. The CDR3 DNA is TGCGCCAGCAGACCCCCTAGCATTCCCTACGAGCAGTACTTC.

CDR3 in DNA: TGTGCCAGCAGCTTGGCAAGACAAGGGGGCAATCAGCCCCAGCATTTT. Translating it yields CASSLARQGGNQPQHF. The chain is built from TRBV5-6 and TRBJ1-5; D is perhaps TRBD1 (5 bases). This CDR3 contains 16 residues. CDR1 is SGHDT, CDR2 YYEEEE, per germline. Trimming pared 0 bases from V and 2 bases from J, leaving 12 bases between.

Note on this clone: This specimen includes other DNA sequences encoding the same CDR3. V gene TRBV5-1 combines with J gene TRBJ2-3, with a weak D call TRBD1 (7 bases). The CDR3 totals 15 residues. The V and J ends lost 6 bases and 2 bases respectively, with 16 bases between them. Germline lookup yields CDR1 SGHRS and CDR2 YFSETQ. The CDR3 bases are TGCGCCAGCACCCCAGGGGGACTTAACACAGATACGCAGTATTTT. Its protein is CASTPGGLNTDTQYF. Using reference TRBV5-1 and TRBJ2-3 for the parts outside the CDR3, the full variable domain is KAGVTQTPRYLIKTRGQQVTLSCSPISGHRSVSWYQQTPGQGLQFLFEYFSETQRNKGNFPGRFSGRQFSNSRSEMNVSTLELGDSALYLCASTPGGLNTDTQYFGPGTRLTVL.

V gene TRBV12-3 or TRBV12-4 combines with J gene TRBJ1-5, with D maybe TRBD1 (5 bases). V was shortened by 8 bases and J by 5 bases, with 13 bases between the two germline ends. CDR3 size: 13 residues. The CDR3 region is CASVSGEDQPQHF. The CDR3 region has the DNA TGTGCCAGCGTTTCGGGGGAAGATCAGCCCCAGCATTTT.

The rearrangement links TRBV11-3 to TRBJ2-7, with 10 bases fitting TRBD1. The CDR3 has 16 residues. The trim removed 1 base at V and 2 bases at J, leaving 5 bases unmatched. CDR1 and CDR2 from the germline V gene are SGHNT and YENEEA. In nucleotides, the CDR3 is TGTGCCAGCAGCTTAGGCGGAGGACAGGGGGCCTACGAGCAGTACTTC. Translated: CASSLGGGQGAYEQYF.

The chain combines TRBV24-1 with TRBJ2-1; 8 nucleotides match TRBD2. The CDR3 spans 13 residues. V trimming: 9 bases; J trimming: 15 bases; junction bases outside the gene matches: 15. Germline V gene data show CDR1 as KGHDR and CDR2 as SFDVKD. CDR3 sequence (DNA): TGTGCCACCCACACGTCGGGAGGGCCGAAGGGGTTCTTC. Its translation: CATHTSGGPKGFF.

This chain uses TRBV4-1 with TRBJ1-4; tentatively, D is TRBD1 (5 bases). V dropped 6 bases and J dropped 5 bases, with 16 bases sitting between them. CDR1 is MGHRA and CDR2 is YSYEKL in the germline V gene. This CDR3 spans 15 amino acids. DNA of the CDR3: TGCGCCAGCAGTCCCCCCGGGGGTCGCAATGAAAAACTGTTTTTT. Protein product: CASSPPGGRNEKLFF.

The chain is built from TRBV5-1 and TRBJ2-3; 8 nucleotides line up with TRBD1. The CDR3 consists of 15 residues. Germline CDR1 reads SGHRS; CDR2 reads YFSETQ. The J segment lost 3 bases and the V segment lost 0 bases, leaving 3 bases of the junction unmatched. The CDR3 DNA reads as TGCGCCAGCAGCTTGGATCAGGGGGCAACAGATACGCAGTATTTT. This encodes CASSLDQGATDTQYF.

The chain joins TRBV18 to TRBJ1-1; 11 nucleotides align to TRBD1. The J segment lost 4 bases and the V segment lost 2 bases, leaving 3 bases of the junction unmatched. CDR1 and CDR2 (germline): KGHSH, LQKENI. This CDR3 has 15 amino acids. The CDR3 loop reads CASSPRTGGFTEAFF. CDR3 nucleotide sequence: TGTGCCAGCTCACCAAGGACAGGGGGCTTCACTGAAGCTTTCTTT.

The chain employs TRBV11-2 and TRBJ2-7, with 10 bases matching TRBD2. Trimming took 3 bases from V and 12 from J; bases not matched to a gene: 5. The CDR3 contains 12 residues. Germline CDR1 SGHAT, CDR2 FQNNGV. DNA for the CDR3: TGTGCCAGCAGCTTCAGCGGGAGGGGAGCGTACTTC. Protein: CASSFSGRGAYF.

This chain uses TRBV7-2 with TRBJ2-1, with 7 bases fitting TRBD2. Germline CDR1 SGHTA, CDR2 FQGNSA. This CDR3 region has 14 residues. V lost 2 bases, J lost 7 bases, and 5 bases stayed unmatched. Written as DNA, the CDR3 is TGTGCCAGCAGCTTACAAGCGGGATCGAATGAGCAGTTCTTC. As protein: CASSLQAGSNEQFF.

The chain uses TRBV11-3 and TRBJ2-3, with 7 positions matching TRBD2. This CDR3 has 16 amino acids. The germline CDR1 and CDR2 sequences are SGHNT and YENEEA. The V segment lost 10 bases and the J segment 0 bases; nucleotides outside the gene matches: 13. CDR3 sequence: CATQNLLARSTDTQYF. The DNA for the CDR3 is TGTGCCACCCAGAACCTACTAGCGCGTAGCACAGATACGCAGTATTTT. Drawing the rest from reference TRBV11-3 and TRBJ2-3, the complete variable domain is EAGVVQSPRYKIIEKKQPVAFWCNPISGHNTLYWYLQNLGQGPELLIRYENEEAVDDSQLPKDRFSAERLKGVDSTLKIQPAELGDSAVYLCATQNLLARSTDTQYFGPGTRLTVL.

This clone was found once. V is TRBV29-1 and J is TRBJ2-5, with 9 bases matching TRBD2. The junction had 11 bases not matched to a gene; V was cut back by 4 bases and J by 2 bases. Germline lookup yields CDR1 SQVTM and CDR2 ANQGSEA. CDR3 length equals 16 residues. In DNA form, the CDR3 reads TGCAGCGTTGTTTCCCCGCGACTAGCGGAACAAGAGACCCAGTACTTC. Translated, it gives CSVVSPRLAEQETQYF.

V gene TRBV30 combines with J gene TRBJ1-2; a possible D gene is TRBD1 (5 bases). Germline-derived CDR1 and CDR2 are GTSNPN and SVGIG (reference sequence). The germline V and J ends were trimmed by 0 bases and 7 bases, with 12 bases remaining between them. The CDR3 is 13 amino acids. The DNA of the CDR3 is TGTGCCTGGAGTGTACCAGGGTTCGGTGGCTACACCTTC. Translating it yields CAWSVPGFGGYTF.

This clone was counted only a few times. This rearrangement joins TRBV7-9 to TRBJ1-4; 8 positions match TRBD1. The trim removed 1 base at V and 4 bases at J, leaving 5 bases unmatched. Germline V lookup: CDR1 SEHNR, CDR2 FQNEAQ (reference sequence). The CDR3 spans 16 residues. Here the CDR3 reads CASSLGQGFGNEKLFF. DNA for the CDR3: TGTGCCAGCAGCTTAGGACAGGGGTTTGGTAATGAAAAACTGTTTTTT.

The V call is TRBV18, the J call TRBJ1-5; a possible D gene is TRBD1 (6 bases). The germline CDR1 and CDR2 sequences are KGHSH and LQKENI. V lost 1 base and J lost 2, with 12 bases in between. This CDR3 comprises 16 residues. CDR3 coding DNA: TGTGCCAGCTCACCACTTCCCAGGGGCGGCAATCAGCCCCAGCATTTT. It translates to CASSPLPRGGNQPQHF. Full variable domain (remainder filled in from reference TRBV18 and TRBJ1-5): NAGVMQNPRHLVRRRGQEARLRCSPMKGHSHVYWYRQLPEEGLKFMVYLQKENIIDESGMPKERFSAEFPKEGPSILRIQQVVRGDSAAYFCASSPLPRGGNQPQHFGDGTRLSIL.

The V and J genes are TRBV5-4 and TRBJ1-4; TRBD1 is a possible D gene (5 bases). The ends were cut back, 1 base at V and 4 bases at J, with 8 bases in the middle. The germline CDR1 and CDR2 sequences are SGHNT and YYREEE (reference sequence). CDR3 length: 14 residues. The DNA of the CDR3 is TGTGCCAGCAGCTTGACAGGCCGTAATGAAAAACTGTTTTTT. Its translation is CASSLTGRNEKLFF.

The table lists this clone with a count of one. CDR3 DNA: TGTGCCAGTAGTATAGAGAGAGGGTTTTACAATGAGCAGTTCTTC. Protein product: CASSIERGFYNEQFF. The genes are TRBV19 and TRBJ2-1, with D tentatively TRBD2 (5 bases). Germline CDR1 is LNHDA and CDR2 is SQIVND (reference sequence). The CDR3 is 15 amino acids. V was pared by 0 bases and J by 4 bases, with 10 bases between.

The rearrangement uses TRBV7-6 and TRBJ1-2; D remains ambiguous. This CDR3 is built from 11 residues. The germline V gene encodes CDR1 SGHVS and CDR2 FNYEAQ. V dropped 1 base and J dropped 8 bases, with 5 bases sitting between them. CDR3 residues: CASSLVQGYTF. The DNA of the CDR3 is TGTGCCAGCAGCTTAGTCCAGGGCTACACCTTC.

The CDR3 DNA follows: TGTGCCACGAACAGGGGGCGGTCTGGAAACACCATATATTTT. Translating it yields CATNRGRSGNTIYF. The chain has TRBV19 and TRBJ1-3, with TRBD1 identical over 9 bases. The J segment lost 1 base and the V segment lost 10 bases, leaving 5 bases of the junction unmatched. From germline, CDR1 is LNHDA and CDR2 SQIVND (reference sequence). The CDR3 length is 14 residues. Combining the CDR3 with reference TRBV19 and TRBJ1-3 gives the whole variable domain DGGITQSPKYLFRKEGQNVTLSCEQNLNHDAMYWYRQDPGQGLRLIYYSQIVNDFQKGDIAEGYSVSREKKESFPLTVTSAQKNPTAFYLCATNRGRSGNTIYFGEGSWLTVV.

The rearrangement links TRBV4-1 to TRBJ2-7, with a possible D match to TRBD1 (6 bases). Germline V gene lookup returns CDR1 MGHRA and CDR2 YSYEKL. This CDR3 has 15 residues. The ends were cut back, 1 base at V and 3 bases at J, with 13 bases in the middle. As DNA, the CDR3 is TGCGCCAGCAGCCAAGGGACAGTCCTCCACTACGAGCAGTACTTC. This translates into CASSQGTVLHYEQYF.